These 17 T cell receptor beta chains were sequenced from one sample in a study of regulatory T cells in long-lasting Graves disease (dated by TCRdb to 2020 to 2023). Receptor libraries were prepared by multiplex PCR. Sequenced using an Illumina HiSeq 4000. To build TCR beta libraries, CDR3 regions were amplified by Arm-PCR using iRepertoire HTBI primers. TCRdb reprocessing: public reads trimmed at Q25 with fastp, clones called with MiXCR, in-frame beta chains kept. CDR3 protein duplicates are merged, each entry listing the most common genes and DNA. This sample holds 320,000 or so distinct CDR3 sequences; about 20% were observed only once. Jointly, the top ten make up around 36% of the sample. Sample time point, as interpreted from the label and publication: newly diagnosed GD, antithyroid drugs for less than 3 months. For both TCR sequencing and RNA sequencing, RNA was extracted from PBMCs using TRIzol.

Specimen: peripheral blood mononuclear cells (PBMCs), collected at new diagnosis, from a patient treated with antithyroid drugs. The receptors shown here come from a female donor with Graves disease.

About this clonotype: A single base separates this from a much larger clone, so it may be a read error. This CDR3 is missing its conserved last phenylalanine or tryptophan, likely due to a read error. The V call is TRBV20-1, the J call TRBJ1-3, with TRBD1 identical over 9 bases. Germline V CDR1 and CDR2: DFQATT, SNEGSKA (reference sequence). The CDR3 has 14 amino acids. The ends lost 6 bases at V and 1 base at J; junction bases unmatched: 4. CDR3 nucleotide sequence: TGCAGTGCAACGACAGGGGGATCTGGAAACACCATATATCTT. Translation: CSATTGGSGNTIYL.

This clonotype occurred many times. V gene TRBV7-8 combines with J gene TRBJ2-6; 7 positions match TRBD1. Germline lookup yields CDR1 SGHVS and CDR2 FQNEAQ. The V and J ends lost 5 bases and 2 bases, in that order; junction bases with no gene match: 18. CDR3 length equals 20 residues. Here the CDR3 DNA reads TGTGCCAGCAGCACTTCATTGACAAGGGGGCGTACTACTGGGGCCAACGTCCTGACTTTC. It yields the protein CASSTSLTRGRTTGANVLTF.

This clonotype was counted at least ten times. The chain carries TRBV5-1 and TRBJ2-1; 8 bases match TRBD2. Germline V gene sequence: CDR1 SGHRS, CDR2 YFSETQ. The CDR3 is 14 residues long. V lost 6 bases, J lost 7 bases, and 9 bases stayed unmatched. DNA of the CDR3: TGCGCCAGCAACCCAGCGGGGGTCAGTAATGAGCAGTTCTTC. Protein: CASNPAGVSNEQFF.

The table lists this clonotype with many counts. The chain carries TRBV11-2 and TRBJ2-5; D may match TRBD1 or TRBD2 (5 bases each). Trimming took off 3 bases at V and 6 bases at J, with 11 bases between the two ends. Per the germline V gene, CDR1 is SGHAT and CDR2 is FQNNGV. CDR3 length: 13 amino acids. This chain's CDR3 is CASSFSPGQTQYF. As DNA, the CDR3 is TGTGCCAGCAGCTTCAGTCCGGGGCAGACCCAGTACTTC.

This clonotype was observed a handful of times. V gene TRBV19 combines with J gene TRBJ2-4; possible D gene TRBD2, 6 bases. The V gene lost 5 bases and the J gene lost 0 bases, with 14 bases spanning the gap. This CDR3 is 16 amino acids long. Germline CDR1 LNHDA, CDR2 SQIVND (reference sequence). CDR3 amino acids: CASSSLEGLAKNIQYF. The CDR3 nucleotides read TGTGCCAGTAGTTCCCTGGAGGGGCTAGCCAAAAACATTCAGTACTTC.

This chain connects TRBV7-2 to TRBJ1-4; no firm D call. The CDR3 sequence is 15 residues long. Trimming took 1 base from V and 7 from J, leaving 13 bases between them. CDR1 and CDR2 from the germline V gene are SGHTA and FQGNSA. The CDR3 region is CASSLDPGFSEKLFF. Written as DNA, the CDR3 is TGTGCCAGCAGCTTAGATCCGGGTTTTAGTGAAAAACTGTTTTTT.

DNA for the CDR3: TGCAGTGCTGGGACTAGCGGGGGGGGCACAGATACGCAGTATTTT. Translating it yields CSAGTSGGGTDTQYF. This chain joins TRBV20-1 and TRBJ2-3; the match to TRBD2 covers 16 bases. CDR3 length equals 15 residues. J gave up 1 base and V 5 bases, and 0 bases lay outside the gene matches. Germline assignment: CDR1 DFQATT and CDR2 SNEGSKA (reference sequence).

There are many counts of this clonotype. CDR3 DNA sequence: TGCAGCGTTGAAGGGGCAGTGGGACAGGACTCCTACGAGCAGTACTTC. Residues: CSVEGAVGQDSYEQYF. This chain connects TRBV29-1 to TRBJ2-7; 8 bases line up with TRBD1. Germline CDR1 and CDR2: SQVTM and ANQGSEA. Germline trimming cut 1 base from V and 0 bases from J; bases unmatched to any gene: 8. The CDR3 has 16 residues.

The V call is TRBV6-5, the J call TRBJ2-3; TRBD1 matches 9 bases. This CDR3 region has 15 residues. Trimming took 2 bases from V and 2 from J; bases not matched to a gene: 2. Germline V gives CDR1 MNHEY, CDR2 SVGAGI. CDR3 nucleotides: TGTGCCAGCAGTTACGGACAGGGGACCACAGATACGCAGTATTTT. It codes for CASSYGQGTTDTQYF.

This clonotype occurred a few times. This rearrangement joins TRBV6-1 to TRBJ2-7; D call uncertain. This CDR3 is built from 14 residues. The ends were cut back, 7 bases at V and 6 bases at J, with 19 bases in the middle. Germline V lookup: CDR1 MNHNS, CDR2 SASEGT. CDR3 region: CASTNGPWKSEQYF. The CDR3 DNA is TGTGCCAGCACCAACGGACCATGGAAGTCCGAGCAGTACTTC.

To note about this clonotype: A read error likely explains this, since a far larger clone differs by one base. The chain uses TRBV6-2 or TRBV6-3 and TRBJ2-1; TRBD1 or TRBD2 may be the D gene (5 bases each). The CDR3 runs to 17 residues. V lost 8 bases and J 9 bases, leaving 29 bases between the germline ends. Germline V gene sequence: CDR1 MNHEY, CDR2 SVGEGT. The CDR3 is CASGQSGRGRASVEQFF. CDR3 DNA sequence: TGTGCCAGCGGCCAGTCAGGGCGAGGGAGAGCTTCGGTTGAGCAGTTCTTC.

This clonotype turned up a few times. This chain uses TRBV28 with TRBJ2-3; D possibly corresponds to TRBD2 (5 bases). V lost 6 bases and J lost 5, with 15 bases in between. Germline lookup yields CDR1 MDHEN and CDR2 SYDVKM. CDR3 length equals 14 residues. In nucleotides, the CDR3 is TGTGCCAGCAGCCGCGACGGGGTTGTAGATACGCAGTATTTT. Amino acids: CASSRDGVVDTQYF.

A few counts support this clonotype. The chain has TRBV7-2 and TRBJ2-2; D is possibly TRBD1 (6 bases). Trimming cost V 5 bases and J 7 bases, with 14 bases left between them. CDR3 length: 14 residues. Germline loops: CDR1 SGHTA, CDR2 FQGNSA. CDR3 in DNA: TGTGCCAGCAGCATCCTACAGGGCCACGGGGAGCTGTTTTTT. Translating it yields CASSILQGHGELFF.

This clonotype was seen a handful of times. A far more abundant clone sits one base away, making this likely a read error. The chain joins TRBV6-2 or TRBV6-3 to TRBJ2-1, with 11 bases matching TRBD2. Germline V gene data show CDR1 as MNHEY and CDR2 as SVGEGT. This CDR3 is 15 amino acids long. The V segment lost 5 bases and the J segment 10 bases; nucleotides outside the gene matches: 10. The CDR3: CASSEGTSGPYEQFF. CDR3 in DNA: TGTGCCAGCAGTGAGGGGACTAGCGGACCCTACGAGCAGTTCTTC.

This clonotype was observed at least ten times. This chain joins TRBV6-2 or TRBV6-3 and TRBJ1-6, with D possibly TRBD1 on 5 matching bases. Germline V gene lookup returns CDR1 MNHEY and CDR2 SVGEGT. V gave up 5 bases and J gave up 9 bases, with 17 bases separating them. The CDR3 runs to 15 residues. The CDR3 loop reads CASSTLWTQGSPLHF. DNA of the CDR3: TGTGCCAGCAGTACCCTCTGGACCCAGGGTTCACCCCTCCACTTT.

The CDR3 coding sequence is TGTGCCAGCAGGGCTGACAGGCAGGCTTCTAATGAAAAACTGTTTTTT. Translated, it gives CASRADRQASNEKLFF. The rearrangement joins TRBV6-2 or TRBV6-3 to TRBJ1-4, with TRBD1 as a possible D gene (6 bases). V was pared by 6 bases and J by 3 bases, with 17 bases between. CDR1 is MNHEY and CDR2 is SVGEGT in the germline V gene. The CDR3 loop spans 16 amino acids.

This clonotype was counted a few times. At one of its ends the junction is not consistent with the germline gene, which may arise from a read error. CDR3 nucleotide sequence: TGTGCCTGGAATGTTGCGGGGGGCTACGCCTTC. Amino acid sequence: CAWNVAGGYAF. The chain employs TRBV30 and TRBJ1-2; D might be TRBD1 (6 bases). The germline gives CDR1 GTSNPN, CDR2 SVGIG (reference sequence). The CDR3 is 11 residues long. The variable domain in full, with the rest retrieved from reference TRBV30 and TRBJ1-2, is SQTIHQWPATLVQPVGSPLSLECTVEGTSNPNLYWYRQAAGRGLQLLFYSVGIGQISSEVPQNLSASRPQDRQFILSSKKLLLSDSGFYLCAWNVAGGYAFGSGTRLTVV.